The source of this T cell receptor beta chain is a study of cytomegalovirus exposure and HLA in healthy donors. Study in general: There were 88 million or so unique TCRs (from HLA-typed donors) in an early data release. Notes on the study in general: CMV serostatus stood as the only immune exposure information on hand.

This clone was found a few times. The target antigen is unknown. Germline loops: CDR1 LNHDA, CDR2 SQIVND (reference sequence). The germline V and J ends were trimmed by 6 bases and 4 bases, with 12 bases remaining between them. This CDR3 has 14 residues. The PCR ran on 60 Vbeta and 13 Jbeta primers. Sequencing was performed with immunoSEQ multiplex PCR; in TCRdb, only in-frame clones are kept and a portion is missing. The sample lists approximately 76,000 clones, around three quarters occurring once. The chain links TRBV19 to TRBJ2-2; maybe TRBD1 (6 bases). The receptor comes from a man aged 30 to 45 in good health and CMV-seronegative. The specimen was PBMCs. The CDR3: CASRSGDSTGELFF. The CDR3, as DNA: TGTGCCAGTAGGTCAGGGGATAGCACCGGGGAGCTGTTTTTT.